The clone carrying this T cell receptor (delta chain) was counted between two and nine times. This DNA's translation differs at residue 13 from TCRdb's protein, which comes from a much larger clone; a read error is likely, and the protein shown is translated from the DNA. The sample comes from a study of γδ T cells in repeated Plasmodium falciparum infection. Study information: Samples were taken at baseline, before some infections, and 21 days after each.

Flow sorting of PBMC yielded separate Vgamma9/Vdelta2+ and Vdelta2-negative gammadelta T cell populations for bulk repertoire analysis. Germline-derived CDR1 and CDR2 are TSWWSYY and QGS. The CDR3 is 17 residues long. TCRdb reapplied CATT to the multiplex PCR reads. The sample has about 50,000 delta-chain clones, more than 1.5% seen once; the top ten hold around 22%. The TCR originated in a pool of human donors (malaria-infected and uninfected, not separated). The sequenced material came from gamma-delta T cells from blood. The rearrangement joins TRDV1 to TRDJ1; possible D gene TRDD3, 6 bases. TCRdb does not report a J gene; here it was assigned by matching the DNA to germline references. The CDR3 nucleotides read TGTGCTCTTGGGCCCCCGGGGGACCTACCGTACACCGAGAAACTCATCTTT. Translating gives CALGPPGDLPYTEKLIF.